This T cell receptor beta chain derives from a study of blood T cell repertoires in COVID-19. About the research overall: Acute and convalescent COVID-19 specimens originated in the United States, Italy and Spain.

With V trimmed by 2 bases and J by 2 bases, 2 bases remained unmatched. The V gene's germline CDR1 is SGHVS and CDR2 FNYEAQ. The CDR3 sequence is 16 residues long. Per the study methods: Quantification of nucleated cells was approximated via reference gene primer amplification. Here immunoSEQ multiplex PCR was the method, and the copy in TCRdb shows in-frame clones only, minus some. V, J and clone size derive from that table, while D and trimming were established from the DNA sequence. Of around 100,000 clones in the sample, around 84% were seen once. V gene TRBV7-6 combines with J gene TRBJ2-1, with 11 bases lining up with TRBD1. This sequence was found in a human donor in a cohort sampled during active COVID-19. Input material: peripheral blood. In nucleotides, the CDR3 is TGTGCCAGCAGCTTACAGGGACAGGGGGCCTACAATGAGCAGTTCTTC. Translation: CASSLQGQGAYNEQFF.